This TCR beta chain was sequenced during a study of T-cell reconstitution after alpha-beta-depleted transplantation in children. General study findings and limits: The study reportedly traced alpha-beta T cells about two months after transplant to several hundred expanded graft clones. Once a year had passed after transplant, T-cell counts and diversity came mostly from newly produced T cells. High day-60 TCRbeta diversity in some patients came from surviving recipient T cells and thymic progenitors.

The CDR3 totals 14 residues. In germline, CDR1 is LGHDT, CDR2 YNNKEL (reference sequence). V lost 4 bases to trimming and J lost 5 bases, with 15 bases between them. The TCRbeta library incorporated unique molecular identifiers. TCRdb independently ran MiXCR on the PCR reads; one entry per CDR3 protein. Among approximately 1,000,000 distinct CDR3 sequences listed, around 30% were seen once. This clonotype has only a few counts. Its antigen is currently unknown. This sample comprised PBMCs, mostly from graft donor cells, obtained 360 days after TCRalphabeta/CD19-depleted stem cell transplant. This clonotype was sampled from a boy under two years old who had a stem cell transplant for SCID, so the T cells may come from the graft donor. V gene TRBV3-1 combines with J gene TRBJ2-7; TRBD1 or TRBD2 may be the D gene (6 bases each). The CDR3: CASSLSGGNNEQYF. The CDR3 nucleotides are TGTGCCAGCAGCCTGTCCGGGGGCAACAACGAGCAGTACTTC.